One and the same sample provided the 22 T cell receptor beta chains below, sequenced in a study of human T cells and chemical hapten exposure (dated by TCRdb to the early 2020s). Libraries were built with RACE. This sample was sequenced with a NextSeq 500. Using fastp at Q25 and MiXCR, TCRdb reprocessed the public reads and kept productive beta chains. When rows share a CDR3 protein, they turn into one entry using the most common DNA and genes. Recorded for this sample are tens of thousands of distinct CDR3 sequences; roughly a tenth of them occurred a single time. The ten largest clones represent approximately 2.2% of the sample. The time point label, as the study defines it: patch test 1, 2 weeks after DPC sensitization. Read against the paper, the sample's treatment or condition label means: therapeutic diphenylcyclopropenone sensitization with weekly scalp DPC. This sample comprised whole blood, obtained in connection with sensitization to the hapten diphenylcyclopropenone (DPC). The origin of the receptors is a man aged 40-50 years with alopecia areata. Some clones in this sample may be carry-over from other donors' samples.

This clonotype was recorded a few times. This rearrangement joins TRBV4-3 to TRBJ2-3, with 9 bases identical to TRBD2. Per germline, CDR1 LGHNA and CDR2 YSLEER. Trimming cost V 0 bases and J 6 bases; bases outside gene matches: 7. The CDR3 is 16 residues long. Written as DNA, the CDR3 is TGCGCCAGCAGCCAAGATGGAGCGGGAGGAGGGGATACGCAGTATTTT. Protein product: CASSQDGAGGGDTQYF.

This clonotype has more than one count but fewer than ten. The rearrangement links TRBV28 to TRBJ2-6; weak D call: TRBD1 (6 bases). Trimming left V 3 bases short and J 0 bases short, with 9 bases between. The CDR3 contains 16 residues. Germline CDR1 reads MDHEN; CDR2 reads SYDVKM. CDR3 loop: CASSLTGFSGANVLTF. The CDR3 DNA reads TGTGCCAGCAGTTTGACAGGCTTCTCTGGGGCCAACGTCCTGACTTTC.

This chain joins TRBV6-2 or TRBV6-3 and TRBJ2-1; no firm D call. The germline V gene has CDR1 MNHEY and CDR2 SVGEGT. Trimming shortened V by 0 bases and J by 10 bases, and 16 bases separated the two germline ends. There are 15 residues in the CDR3. The CDR3 DNA follows: TGTGCCAGCAGTTACTCGATTGCGGTAACAAGGGAGCAGTTCTTC. Translating gives CASSYSIAVTREQFF.

The V call is TRBV29-1, the J call TRBJ2-3, with 12 bases lining up with TRBD2. CDR1 and CDR2 (germline): SQVTM, ANQGSEA. Trimming at V came to 6 bases and at J to 4 bases, leaving 5 bases not matched to a gene. This CDR3 is 14 amino acids long. CDR3 sequence reads: CSVFGLAGSDTQYF. CDR3 DNA sequence: TGCAGCGTGTTCGGACTAGCGGGATCAGATACGCAGTATTTT.

This clonotype turned up a few times. The chain links TRBV20-1 to TRBJ2-7; D unclear. The CDR3 is 14 amino acids. The germline CDR1 and CDR2 sequences are DFQATT and SNEGSKA (reference sequence). Trimming cost V 5 bases and J 4 bases, with 18 bases left between them. Written as DNA, the CDR3 is TGCAGTGCTGAAAATCAGGAGTTCCAGTACGAGCAGTACTTC. Amino acids: CSAENQEFQYEQYF.

This clonotype was detected only a few times. V and J are TRBV6-5 and TRBJ2-7; D unresolved. The CDR3 has 15 residues. Between the trimmed V and J ends, which lost 4 bases and 2 bases, there was a span of 15 bases. Germline assignment: CDR1 MNHEY and CDR2 SVGAGI. CDR3 DNA sequence: TGTGCCAGCAGTTTCCAAACGGCGGTACCCTACGAGCAGTACTTC. Residues: CASSFQTAVPYEQYF.

This chain joins TRBV2 and TRBJ2-7; no definite D call. Looked up from germline, CDR1 is SNHLY and CDR2 is FYNNEI. This CDR3 spans 11 amino acids. V gave up 6 bases and J gave up 2 bases, with 5 bases separating them. DNA for the CDR3: TGTGCCAGCAGCTCCGCCTACGAGCAGTACTTC. Protein sequence: CASSSAYEQYF.

This clonotype was seen a few times. The rearrangement links TRBV20-1 to TRBJ2-7, with TRBD1 matching over 10 bases. Germline CDR1 DFQATT, CDR2 SNEGSKA (reference sequence). The CDR3 totals 12 residues. V was pared by 6 bases and J by 6 bases, with 5 bases of the junction left unmatched. The CDR3 is CSAVDRGTEQYF. For the CDR3, the DNA is TGCAGTGCCGTGGACAGGGGGACCGAGCAGTACTTC.

This clonotype was counted ten times or more. V usage is TRBV7-8 and J usage is TRBJ2-7, with 10 bases lining up with TRBD1. This CDR3 is 17 amino acids long. Losses at the gene ends were 5 bases for V and 4 bases for J; bases not matched to a gene: 14. CDR1 SGHVS and CDR2 FQNEAQ come from the germline V gene. CDR3: CASSLTVDRGHGYEQYV. The DNA of the CDR3 is TGTGCCAGCAGCCTCACCGTCGACAGGGGGCATGGGTACGAGCAGTACGTC.

Remarks on this clonotype: Since a much larger clone is just one base distant, this may be a read error. The chain joins TRBV18 to TRBJ1-5, with D perhaps TRBD1 (5 bases). The germline V gene encodes CDR1 KGHSH and CDR2 LQKENI. The CDR3 consists of 14 residues. The germline V and J ends were trimmed by 5 bases and 4 bases, with 12 bases remaining between them. The CDR3 protein is CASSGGDRNQPQHF. CDR3 bases: TGTGCCAGCTCAGGCGGGGACCGGAATCAGCCCCAGCATTTT.

In its sample, this clonotype was seen many times. The chain links TRBV2 to TRBJ1-5, with TRBD1 matching 7 bases. This CDR3 is 13 amino acids long. The trim removed 7 bases at V and 1 base at J, leaving 1 base unmatched. Germline values: CDR1 SNHLY, CDR2 FYNNEI. The CDR3 reads CASKGQSNQPQHF. CDR3 DNA sequence: TGTGCCAGCAAGGGACAGAGCAATCAGCCCCAGCATTTT.

This clonotype was seen a handful of times. J is TRBJ2-5 and V is TRBV5-1; a possible D gene is TRBD2 (6 bases). This CDR3 has 14 residues. The germline CDR1 and CDR2 sequences are SGHRS and YFSETQ. V shed 4 bases and J shed 3 bases, with 13 bases lying between them. This CDR3 is CASSPTTGEETQYF. In DNA, the CDR3 is TGCGCCAGCAGCCCGACGACGGGGGAAGAGACCCAGTACTTC.

The chain links TRBV19 to TRBJ2-5; D unresolved. Germline CDR1 LNHDA, CDR2 SQIVND (reference sequence). Trimming cost V 3 bases and J 2 bases, with 7 bases left between them. The CDR3 spans 13 residues. For the CDR3, the DNA is TGTGCCAGTAGTATGAACAGACAAGAGACCCAGTACTTC. Protein: CASSMNRQETQYF.

The chain is built from TRBV6-5 and TRBJ2-1; D remains ambiguous. The germline V gene encodes CDR1 MNHEY and CDR2 SVGAGI. V was clipped by 6 bases and J by 0 bases, with 15 bases between them. The CDR3 has 16 amino acids. CDR3 DNA: TGTGCCAGCAGGGCTCGCGCTTCTAGCTCCTACAATGAGCAGTTCTTC. Translation gives CASRARASSSYNEQFF.

V and J are TRBV10-3 and TRBJ1-5; 8 nucleotides line up with TRBD1. This CDR3 is 15 amino acids long. Germline V lookup: CDR1 ENHRY, CDR2 SYGVKD. V was pared by 8 bases and J by 1 base, with 7 bases of the junction left unmatched. CDR3 sequence: CAIGGTGRSNQPQHF. In DNA form, the CDR3 reads TGTGCCATCGGAGGGACAGGACGGAGCAATCAGCCCCAGCATTTT.

J is TRBJ2-3 and V is TRBV5-6; 8 positions match TRBD2. The J segment lost 3 bases and the V segment lost 1 base, leaving 7 bases of the junction unmatched. Germline CDR1 SGHDT, CDR2 YYEEEE. The CDR3 loop spans 16 amino acids. CDR3 residues: CASSLIPTSVTDTQYF. Here the CDR3 DNA reads TGTGCCAGCAGCTTGATTCCGACTAGCGTGACAGATACGCAGTATTTT.

This clonotype was counted at least ten times. This chain joins TRBV7-2 and TRBJ2-3, with 7 positions matching TRBD1. Trimming removed 3 bases from V and 2 bases from J; junction bases left unmatched: 5. This CDR3 has 15 residues. Germline V gives CDR1 SGHTA, CDR2 FQGNSA. This CDR3 is CASSFRGQPTDTQYF. For the CDR3, the DNA is TGTGCCAGCAGCTTTCGGGGACAGCCCACAGATACGCAGTATTTT.

This clonotype was seen ten or more times. The V gene is TRBV6-5, the J gene TRBJ2-3, with D maybe TRBD2 (6 bases). The V end lost 4 bases, the J end lost 9 bases, and 14 bases lay between the germline ends. The CDR3 consists of 13 residues. Germline lookup yields CDR1 MNHEY and CDR2 SVGAGI. The CDR3 sequence is CASSSVKGRTQYF. Here the CDR3 DNA reads TGTGCCAGCAGTTCGGTAAAGGGGAGGACGCAGTATTTT.

The J gene is TRBJ2-3, the V gene TRBV28, with D uncertain. The V and J ends lost 8 bases and 2 bases respectively, with 8 bases between them. The CDR3 totals 12 residues. Per the germline V gene, CDR1 is MDHEN and CDR2 is SYDVKM. The CDR3 nucleotides are TGTGCCAGCTCTGACCACACAGATACGCAGTATTTT. Its protein product is CASSDHTDTQYF.

The table lists this clonotype with many counts. The chain couples TRBV6-5 to TRBJ2-7, with D possibly TRBD1 on 7 matching bases. Germline CDR1 reads MNHEY; CDR2 reads SVGAGI. V was shortened by 6 bases and J by 3 bases, with 9 bases between the two germline ends. The CDR3 totals 12 residues. The CDR3 loop reads CASRRDSYEQYF. The DNA for the CDR3 is TGTGCCAGCAGGCGGGACAGCTACGAGCAGTACTTC.

This chain links TRBV3-1 with TRBJ2-1, with TRBD1 identical over 11 bases. V was pared by 4 bases and J by 6 bases, with 5 bases of the junction left unmatched. The CDR3 has 15 residues. Germline lookup yields CDR1 LGHDT and CDR2 YNNKEL (reference sequence). CDR3: CASSLGQGVSNEQFF. The CDR3 bases are TGTGCCAGCAGCCTGGGACAGGGGGTATCCAATGAGCAGTTCTTC.

The sample holds a few counts of this clonotype. The J gene is TRBJ2-7, the V gene TRBV27, with D hard to call. The CDR3 is 12 amino acids. V shed 8 bases and J shed 2 bases, with 10 bases lying between them. From germline, CDR1 is MNHEY and CDR2 SMNVEV (reference sequence). The CDR3 sequence: CASSGAAYEQYF. CDR3 sequence (DNA): TGTGCCAGCTCCGGAGCCGCCTACGAGCAGTACTTC.